The 26 T cell receptor beta chains below all came from one sample that was sequenced in a study of T-cell memory formation after mild COVID-19. TCRdb re-called the 5' RACE reads through MiXCR, storing one row per CDR3 protein. The data hold tens of thousands of distinct CDR3 sequences, with about 7.1% observed a single time. The sample consisted of PBMCs or a T cell subset sorted from them (not recorded which). The receptors were sampled from a man younger than 30 who had mild COVID-19 (a few samples of this study predate the infection). Cell type and time point are not known.

V gene TRBV5-1 combines with J gene TRBJ2-6; D not resolved. Germline-derived CDR1 and CDR2 are SGHRS and YFSETQ. There are 14 residues in the CDR3. Trimming removed 4 bases from V and 2 bases from J, with 7 bases in between. The CDR3 sequence: CASSPQAGANVLTF. The DNA of the CDR3 is TGCGCCAGCAGCCCCCAAGCTGGGGCCAACGTCCTGACTTTC.

CDR3 in amino acids: CASTPTNTGELFF. In DNA, the CDR3 is TGTGCCAGCACTCCGACGAACACCGGGGAGCTGTTTTTT. V gene TRBV28 combines with J gene TRBJ2-2, with D hard to call. Germline CDR1 MDHEN, CDR2 SYDVKM. CDR3 length: 13 residues. The ends were cut back, 7 bases at V and 0 bases at J, with 6 bases in the middle.

The chain employs TRBV3-1 and TRBJ2-7; no definite D call. The CDR3 sequence is 14 residues long. Germline CDR1 is LGHDT and CDR2 is YNNKEL (reference sequence). V lost 2 bases and J 0 bases, leaving 8 bases between the germline ends. The CDR3 loop is CASSQSPSSYEQYV. The CDR3 DNA sequence: TGTGCCAGCAGCCAATCCCCAAGCTCCTACGAGCAGTACGTC.

The V and J genes are TRBV9 and TRBJ2-6, with D possibly called TRBD1 or TRBD2 (5 bases each). The germline gives CDR1 SGDLS, CDR2 YYNGEE. There are 16 residues in the CDR3. Between the trimmed V and J ends, which lost 0 bases and 2 bases, there was a span of 9 bases. The CDR3 nucleotides are TGTGCCAGCAGCGTAGAAGTGGGGGCTGGGGCCAACGTCCTGACTTTC. Translating it yields CASSVEVGAGANVLTF.

Ten or more counts support this clonotype. V is TRBV7-8 and J is TRBJ2-1; perhaps TRBD1 as D (7 bases). The CDR3 contains 17 residues. V was shortened by 3 bases and J by 3 bases, with 18 bases between the two germline ends. The germline V gene has CDR1 SGHVS and CDR2 FQNEAQ. The DNA of the CDR3 is TGTGCCAGCAGCTTCACTACGACAGGGAGGATCTACAATGAGCAGTTCTTC. Translating it yields CASSFTTTGRIYNEQFF.

The chain employs TRBV7-3 and TRBJ2-1, with TRBD2 matching 8 bases. The CDR3 loop spans 15 amino acids. Germline V gene sequence: CDR1 SGHTA, CDR2 FQGTGA. Trimming removed 3 bases from V and 2 bases from J; junction bases left unmatched: 3. The CDR3 loop reads CASSFSGGPYNEQFF. Written as DNA, the CDR3 is TGTGCCAGCAGCTTCAGCGGGGGCCCCTACAATGAGCAGTTCTTC.

This clonotype was observed a handful of times. V gene TRBV5-5 combines with J gene TRBJ1-5; the match to TRBD1 covers 7 bases. V shed 4 bases, J shed 0 bases, and the junction held 7 bases outside the gene matches. Germline values: CDR1 SGHKS, CDR2 YYEKEE (reference sequence). The CDR3 contains 16 residues. The CDR3 DNA follows: TGTGCCAGCAGCCGGACGACAGGGTATAGCAATCAGCCCCAGCATTTT. It encodes CASSRTTGYSNQPQHF.

This clonotype has only a few counts. The chain is built from TRBV2 and TRBJ2-5; D not certain. V was clipped by 7 bases and J by 1 base, with 4 bases between them. This CDR3 is built from 11 residues. Germline-derived CDR1 and CDR2 are SNHLY and FYNNEI. Here the CDR3 reads CASTPQETQYF. The CDR3, as DNA: TGTGCCAGCACACCCCAAGAGACCCAGTACTTC.

The V gene is TRBV7-9, the J gene TRBJ1-1, with TRBD1 as a possible D gene (6 bases). The CDR3 is 11 amino acids. Trimming took off 2 bases at V and 8 bases at J, with 6 bases between the two ends. Germline CDR1 reads SEHNR; CDR2 reads FQNEAQ (reference sequence). The CDR3 sequence is CASSLQGEAFF. The CDR3 DNA is TGTGCCAGCAGCTTACAGGGGGAAGCTTTCTTT.

This clonotype was counted only a few times. V usage is TRBV7-8 and J usage is TRBJ1-6, with unresolved D. The CDR3 is 13 residues long. CDR1 is SGHVS, CDR2 FQNEAQ, per germline. The ends were cut back, 1 base at V and 14 bases at J, with 12 bases in the middle. The CDR3, as DNA: TGTGCCAGCAGCTTAGGCCCCCCCGAATCCCTCCACTTT. Amino acid sequence: CASSLGPPESLHF.

V is TRBV10-3 and J is TRBJ1-5, with 7 bases matching TRBD1. The ends lost 2 bases at V and 4 bases at J; junction bases unmatched: 2. Per the germline V gene, CDR1 is ENHRY and CDR2 is SYGVKD. The CDR3 spans 14 residues. In nucleotides, the CDR3 is TGTGCCATCAGTGAGGGACAGGATAATCAGCCCCAGCATTTT. Its protein product is CAISEGQDNQPQHF.

The table lists this clonotype with many counts. This chain uses TRBV3-2 with TRBJ2-7. TRBV3-2 represents a pseudogene. The CDR3 covers 13 residues. The CDR3 loop reads CASSQDGDYEQYV. The CDR3 DNA reads TGTGCCAGCAGCCAAGACGGAGACTACGAGCAGTACGTC.

The rearrangement uses TRBV5-1 and TRBJ1-3; D unclear. Germline V gene data show CDR1 as SGHRS and CDR2 as YFSETQ. This CDR3 is built from 15 residues. Trimming took off 4 bases at V and 4 bases at J, with 15 bases between the two ends. CDR3 bases: TGCGCCAGCAGCGGATACCGGAGTTTGGGAAACACCATATATTTT. Translating gives CASSGYRSLGNTIYF.

This clonotype was observed a few times. V usage is TRBV20-1 and J usage is TRBJ2-1; 9 bases line up with TRBD2. Trimming took 6 bases from V and 5 from J; bases not matched to a gene: 11. The V gene's germline CDR1 is DFQATT and CDR2 SNEGSKA (reference sequence). The CDR3 covers 15 residues. This chain's CDR3 is CSAPVAGDRDNEQFF. CDR3 DNA sequence: TGCAGTGCGCCAGTAGCGGGGGATCGTGACAATGAGCAGTTCTTC.

This chain links TRBV7-2 with TRBJ1-6, with D perhaps TRBD1 (5 bases). This CDR3 region has 17 residues. Trimming took off 6 bases at V and 0 bases at J, with 15 bases between the two ends. CDR1 SGHTA and CDR2 FQGNSA come from the germline V gene. This CDR3 reads CASSSRDPSSYNSPLHF. The CDR3 DNA follows: TGTGCCAGCAGTAGCCGGGACCCAAGCTCCTATAATTCACCCCTCCACTTT.

This clonotype occurred many times. The J gene is TRBJ2-1, the V gene TRBV7-2, with D hard to call. The CDR3 covers 12 residues. V lost 2 bases to trimming and J lost 7 bases, with 6 bases between them. CDR1 is SGHTA and CDR2 is FQGNSA in the germline V gene. CDR3 sequence (DNA): TGTGCCAGCAGCTTAAGTGGGAATGAGCAGTTCTTC. Protein: CASSLSGNEQFF.

The chain is built from TRBV7-2 and TRBJ2-5; unclear D gene. CDR3 size: 13 residues. V dropped 5 bases and J dropped 2 bases, with 9 bases sitting between them. Germline assignment: CDR1 SGHTA and CDR2 FQGNSA. CDR3 sequence: CASSARPQETQYF. CDR3 nucleotide sequence: TGTGCCAGCAGCGCCAGGCCTCAAGAGACCCAGTACTTC.

The CDR3 loop is CASSFLRQETQYF. CDR3 sequence (DNA): TGTGCCAGCAGTTTTCTGCGACAAGAGACCCAGTACTTC. The rearrangement joins TRBV2 to TRBJ2-5; D ambiguous. Germline CDR1 reads SNHLY; CDR2 reads FYNNEI. The V gene lost 5 bases and the J gene lost 2 bases, with 9 bases spanning the gap. The CDR3 consists of 13 residues.

At least ten counts were recorded for this clonotype. The J gene is TRBJ2-2, the V gene TRBV14; tentatively, D is TRBD1 or TRBD2 (6 bases each). Germline V lookup: CDR1 SGHDN, CDR2 FVKESK. CDR3 length: 16 amino acids. The V end was cut by 1 base, the J end by 1 base, with 10 bases between. The CDR3 protein is CASSQVGGQNTGELFF. The CDR3 DNA sequence: TGTGCCAGCAGCCAAGTCGGGGGACAGAACACCGGGGAGCTGTTTTTT.

This clonotype was found a few times. The rearrangement uses TRBV3-1 and TRBJ1-2; D not resolved. V lost 3 bases, J lost 8 bases, and 16 bases lay in between. Germline V gene lookup returns CDR1 LGHDT and CDR2 YNNKEL (reference sequence). This CDR3 comprises 14 residues. This CDR3 reads CASSQLKGSLGYTF. The CDR3 DNA reads as TGTGCCAGCAGCCAGTTAAAAGGGTCTTTAGGCTACACCTTC.

This clonotype turned up a few times. The chain couples TRBV5-1 to TRBJ1-3; D gene ambiguous. Germline loops: CDR1 SGHRS, CDR2 YFSETQ. The length of the CDR3 is 13 residues. The V and J ends lost 0 bases and 2 bases respectively, with 3 bases between them. The CDR3 region is CASSLGAGNTIYF. CDR3 DNA: TGCGCCAGCAGCTTGGGGGCTGGAAACACCATATATTTT.

The V gene is TRBV5-1, the J gene TRBJ2-1, with 7 positions matching TRBD1. The CDR3 covers 16 residues. Germline CDR1 and CDR2: SGHRS and YFSETQ. V dropped 8 bases and J dropped 4; count of bases not matched to a gene: 15. The CDR3 DNA is TGCGCCAGTGACCGCACAGGGGATCGTAGTTACAATGAGCAGTTCTTC. Encoded protein: CASDRTGDRSYNEQFF.

The V gene is TRBV27, the J gene TRBJ2-2, with a tentative D call TRBD2 (6 bases). The germline V gene encodes CDR1 MNHEY and CDR2 SMNVEV (reference sequence). The V gene lost 0 bases and the J gene lost 6 bases, with 14 bases spanning the gap. This CDR3 has 16 amino acids. CDR3 protein: CASSLSGRPSAGELFF. In DNA, the CDR3 is TGTGCCAGCAGTTTATCTGGGAGGCCCTCCGCCGGGGAGCTGTTTTTT.

The V call is TRBV5-1, the J call TRBJ2-5; 9 bases are shared with TRBD1. The CDR3 has 16 amino acids. V was clipped by 3 bases and J by 5 bases; unmatched bases: 11. Looked up from germline, CDR1 is SGHRS and CDR2 is YFSETQ. The CDR3 bases are TGCGCCAGCAGCTCTGACCCGTGGACAGGGGTGGAGACCCAGTACTTC. This translates into CASSSDPWTGVETQYF.

This clonotype is judged medium-sized. This chain connects TRBV7-9 to TRBJ2-3; D tentatively reads TRBD1 or TRBD2 (5 bases each). The V and J ends lost 7 bases and 6 bases respectively, with 20 bases between them. Germline assignment: CDR1 SEHNR and CDR2 FQNEAQ (reference sequence). The CDR3 has 15 amino acids. CDR3 region: CASIPAASGRDTQYF. The CDR3 DNA is TGTGCCAGCATCCCCGCCGCCTCGGGGCGGGATACGCAGTATTTT.

This clonotype occurred a few times. The CDR3 region has the DNA TGTGCCAGCAGCGTAGTTGGTTCACCCCTCCACTTT. Its translation: CASSVVGSPLHF. The gene calls are TRBV9 and TRBJ1-6, with D unclear. CDR3 length equals 12 residues. The germline CDR1 and CDR2 sequences are SGDLS and YYNGEE. Trimming pared 0 bases from V and 9 bases from J, leaving 4 bases between.